Reported below is one T cell receptor (beta chain). Its specific antigen is unknown. No base quality values were provided; no much bigger clone lies one nucleotide off. The time point label for this specimen denotes: about 28 days (+/-7) after the second vaccine dose. AZD1222 recipients with second doses at about 4 weeks or about 12 weeks were pooled, because spike-specific TCR depth and breadth did not differ between schedules. Vaccinee samples were obtained from the UK trials COV001 and COV002, which included a single-blind randomized controlled phase 2/3 trial of AZD1222 (ChAdOx1 nCoV-19) in healthy adults. For TCRbeta chain sequencing, PBMC samples were collected from trial participants at day 0 and at day 28 after the second dose. The data derive from a study of T cell responses to AZD1222 COVID-19 vaccine (dated by TCRdb to about 2021). The study in broad terms: TCR sequencing was performed for 230 to 250 trial participants, of whom about 200 were given two doses of AZD1222 and approximately 25 were given two doses of MenACWY control vaccine. Trial participants were enrolled by age into subgroups of 18-55, 56-69 and 70-plus years, and around 150, 28 and 57 TCR-sequenced participants, respectively, were included in these subgroups. Broad study findings and their caveats: Because no day 14 peak-response samples were available, the repertoires could be characterized only after the peak T cell response. Nearly half of unique spike-specific TCRs reportedly recognized epitopes outside regions mutated in the B.1.351 and B.1.1.7 variants. In the small 56-69-year group, the increase in depth fell short of significance, most likely because of low power. The vaccine-associated CD4 TCRs covered the entire spike protein, and the dominant responses fell in regions 160-218 and 743-854. Conclusions about previously exposed vaccinees were limited because only a handful of AZD1222 recipients were SARS-CoV-2 seropositive at baseline. Participants were mostly white British, with more females than males. The authors suggested clonal diversity may have been underestimated. A significant rise in spike-specific TCR breadth and depth was observed after two AZD1222 doses relative to day 0 and relative to MenACWY recipients.

The CDR3 regions of human TCRbeta chains were subjected to immunosequencing. On the authors' methods: TCRs in the repertoires were compared against a reference library of SARS-CoV-2-specific TCRs that had been generated with the MIRA antigen-specificity platform. Breadth was defined as the fraction of unique TCRs that were SARS-CoV-2-associated, and depth was defined as the fraction of total T cells that were SARS-CoV-2-associated. Using the MIRA data, each spike-specific TCR was assigned both to the spike region to which the TCR was reactive and to a CD4 or CD8 class. Log10-transformed breadth and depth values were compared by one-way ANOVA with Sidak's multiple comparisons tests. TCRdb's version of the immuneACCESS table is confined to in-frame rearrangements and falls short of the full clone set. An unresolved V gene accounts for under half of the shortfall where checked; the remainder is of unknown origin. V and J calls and clone size are copied from that table; D and trimming were computed from the DNA. The sample table holds over 150,000 clones, of which approximately 94% were seen once. The ten largest clones capture about 1% of the sample.

The germline V gene (reference sequence) yields LGHDT for CDR1 and YNNKEL for CDR2. V is cut back by 4 bases and J by 7 bases, with 9 bases in the junction unmatched. The CDR3 spans 15 residues, from the cysteine through the phenylalanine. Just the 45-base CDR3 DNA is kept, in frame starting at base 1. The rearrangement joined TRBV3-1 (or the pseudogene TRBV3-2) to TRBJ1-2; TRBD1 matches 10 bases in the middle. The clonotype comes from an adult who received the AZD1222 COVID-19 vaccine. The sample in question was peripheral blood, obtained 28 days after the second AZD1222 dose. The DNA reads TGTGCCAGCAGCCTTCCCGGGACAGGGGTACCTGGCTACACCTTC. This translates into CASSLPGTGVPGYTF.